One sample yielded the 5 T cell receptor beta chains listed below, sequenced in a study of T cell clonality in common variable immunodeficiency. Assay: immunoSEQ multiplex PCR; the TCRdb copy retains only in-frame clones and omits some. The sample holds 50,000 to 70,000 clones, and no clone turns up only once. Specimen: peripheral blood mononuclear cells. Receptors were obtained from a person aged 18-69 years in good health.

This clone was counted ten times or more. The read ends 3 residues before the CDR3 terminus; that terminus is restored from the germline J gene. The rearrangement uses TRBV5-6 and TRBJ2-5; tentatively, D is TRBD2 (7 bases). This CDR3 is 13 amino acids long. Trimming left V 6 bases short and J 2 bases short, with 11 bases between. Germline CDR1 reads SGHDT; CDR2 reads YYEEEE. The CDR3 is CASKRGGQETQYF. The CDR3 bases that were read are TGTGCCAGCAAGAGGGGGGGTCAAGAGACC.

This clone was seen ten or more times. The sequenced part of the CDR3 DNA is TGTGCCAGTTCGGGACTGCGTAGGGAGACC. Its protein product is CASSGLRRET. The entire CDR3 is CASSGLRRETQYF. The chain links TRBV19 to TRBJ2-5; tentative D call: TRBD2 (6 bases). The read gets to within 3 residues of the CDR3 end, and the germline J gene fills in the rest. There are 13 residues in the CDR3. Germline V gene data show CDR1 as LNHDA and CDR2 as SQIVND (reference sequence). Between the trimmed V and J ends, which lost 8 bases and 5 bases, there was a span of 15 bases.

This clone has at least ten counts. The CDR3 extends 3 residues past the end of the read, so its final part is completed from the germline J gene. The rearrangement links TRBV7-9 to TRBJ2-7, with unresolved D. The CDR3 extends over 13 amino acids. The germline V gene encodes CDR1 SEHNR and CDR2 FQNEAQ (reference sequence). The V end lost 2 bases, the J end lost 2 bases, and 7 bases lay between the germline ends. The CDR3 is CASSLSTTYEQYF. CDR3 DNA, as far as it was read: TGTGCCAGCAGCTTATCTACTACCTACGAG.

This clone has just a few counts. The read falls 3 residues short of the CDR3 end, and the missing part is taken from the germline J gene. The chain couples TRBV18 to TRBJ1-4; 8 bases match TRBD1. V was pared by 1 base and J by 4 bases, with 8 bases of the junction left unmatched. Germline CDR1 and CDR2: KGHSH and LQKENI. The CDR3 consists of 17 residues. CDR3 amino acids: CASSPREAGGFNEKLFF. The sequenced CDR3 bases are TGTGCCAGCTCACCACGAGAGGCAGGGGGCTTTAATGAAAAA.

The table lists this clone with a few counts. The read ends 3 residues early relative to the CDR3; the germline J gene fills the gap. The gene calls are TRBV7-9 and TRBJ1-2; no clear D. Germline CDR1 reads SEHNR; CDR2 reads FQNEAQ (reference sequence). The CDR3 has 11 residues. The CDR3 here is CASSPLNTYTF. The CDR3 DNA, read in part, is TGTGCCAGCAGCCCACTTAATACC.